Sequencing of this TCR beta chain was carried out in a study of blood T cells in healthy people across ages. General study points: Researchers said unsorted PBMCs prevented a conclusive naive versus antigen-experienced comparison.

The germline V gene has CDR1 DFQATT and CDR2 SNEGSKA (reference sequence). The V gene lost 6 bases and the J gene lost 0 bases, with 11 bases spanning the gap. There are 13 residues in the CDR3. Alongside a J-beta primer mix, a sample-barcoded 5' primer served in a second PCR lasting about 7 to 11 cycles. Individual samples furnished no less than 3 million CDR3-containing paired-end reads apiece. TCRdb passed the 5' RACE reads through MiXCR, listing each CDR3 protein once. The sample has over 600,000 distinct CDR3 sequences, 40% to 45% seen once. Note on this clonotype: What it binds is not known.

The sequenced sample consisted of blood. The sequence was obtained from a man older than 75 in good health. The rearrangement joins TRBV20-1 to TRBJ2-5; D is uncertain. In DNA form, the CDR3 reads TGCAGTGCCTTCGGCAGAGACCAAGAGACCCAGTACTTC. Translating it yields CSAFGRDQETQYF.